These 17 T cell receptor beta chains were all obtained from the same sample, sequenced in a study of T cell repertoires in cytomegalovirus infection (dated by TCRdb to between 2017 and 2020). For sequencing, an Illumina HiSeq 1500 was employed. In TCRdb, the public reads were trimmed at Q25 with fastp and aligned with MiXCR, with productive beta chains retained. Entries are consolidated by CDR3 protein sequence, retaining the most common genes and DNA. This sample holds 150,000 to 200,000 distinct CDR3 sequences; 17% were observed only once. The biggest ten clones account for roughly 20% of the sample. The sample was CD8+ T cells from PBMCs. These receptors originate from a human donor in good health (CMV status not recorded). Some clones in this sample may be carry-over from other donors' samples.

This clonotype was seen more than once but under ten times. The chain carries TRBV11-2 and TRBJ2-5; the match to TRBD2 covers 8 bases. CDR3 size: 15 residues. J lost 5 bases, V lost 7 bases, and 12 bases had no gene match. Germline V gene data show CDR1 as SGHAT and CDR2 as FQNNGV. For the CDR3, the DNA is TGTGCCAGCACCCCATTCCGGGGGGGGTATGAGACCCAGTACTTC. Amino acids: CASTPFRGGYETQYF.

The genes are TRBV19 and TRBJ2-1; D may be TRBD2 (5 bases). The CDR3 consists of 14 residues. V shed 3 bases and J shed 7 bases, with 13 bases lying between them. CDR1 and CDR2 from the germline V gene are LNHDA and SQIVND (reference sequence). The CDR3 spells CASSISIGVNEQFF. CDR3 nucleotide sequence: TGTGCCAGTAGTATTAGTATCGGGGTGAATGAGCAGTTCTTC.

The chain couples TRBV29-1 to TRBJ2-1, with no clear D. CDR1 and CDR2 (germline): SQVTM, ANQGSEA. The V and J ends lost 7 bases and 0 bases respectively, with 4 bases between them. The CDR3 runs 11 residues. The DNA of the CDR3 is TGCAGCGCACCCTCCTACAATGAGCAGTTCTTC. Residues: CSAPSYNEQFF.

The chain has TRBV29-1 and TRBJ1-1; D ambiguous. Germline CDR1 is SQVTM and CDR2 is ANQGSEA. The CDR3 length is 13 residues. Trimming shortened V by 5 bases and J by 0 bases, and 10 bases separated the two germline ends. CDR3 residues: CSVRTSMNTEAFF. CDR3 sequence (DNA): TGCAGCGTTAGGACTAGCATGAACACTGAAGCTTTCTTT. Filled out from reference TRBV29-1 and TRBJ1-1, the complete variable domain reads SAVISQKPSRDICQRGTSLTIQCQVDSQVTMMFWYRQQPGQSLTLIATANQGSEATYESGFVIDKFPISRPNLTFSTLTVSNMSPEDSSIYLCSVRTSMNTEAFFGQGTRLTVV.

This clonotype was seen a handful of times. The genes are TRBV7-8 and TRBJ2-7; 10 positions match TRBD1. In germline, CDR1 is SGHVS, CDR2 FQNEAQ. The CDR3 consists of 15 residues. Germline trimming cut 7 bases from V and 1 base from J; bases unmatched to any gene: 7. CDR3 nucleotides: TGTGCCAGCAAAAAGGGGGACAGGGGTTCCTACGAGCAGTACTTC. Its translation: CASKKGDRGSYEQYF.

This clonotype was counted between two and nine times. The chain joins TRBV28 to TRBJ1-1; 8 bases agree with TRBD1. The CDR3 has 13 residues. Germline values: CDR1 MDHEN, CDR2 SYDVKM. Unmatched junction bases numbered 3, after V lost 6 bases and J lost 3 bases. In nucleotides, the CDR3 is TGTGCCAGCAGGGTACAGGGGGACACTGAAGCTTTCTTT. Protein product: CASRVQGDTEAFF.

This chain links TRBV11-2 with TRBJ2-7; perhaps TRBD1 as D (7 bases). The V end was cut by 4 bases, the J end by 3 bases, with 13 bases between. Germline CDR1 is SGHAT and CDR2 is FQNNGV. The length of the CDR3 is 14 residues. CDR3 region: CASSWGDRLYEQYF. DNA for the CDR3: TGTGCCAGCAGCTGGGGGGACAGACTCTACGAGCAGTACTTC.

This clonotype has more than one count but fewer than ten. This chain connects TRBV6-2 or TRBV6-3 to TRBJ2-1; D is unresolved. The V end lost 5 bases, the J end lost 0 bases, and 14 bases lay between the germline ends. Germline V gene data show CDR1 as MNHEY and CDR2 as SVGEGT. The CDR3 sequence is 16 residues long. The CDR3 sequence is CASSIVALSSYNEQFF. The CDR3 coding sequence is TGTGCCAGCAGTATTGTTGCGCTTAGCTCCTACAATGAGCAGTTCTTC.

This clonotype has just a few counts. J is TRBJ2-3 and V is TRBV7-2; D possibly corresponds to TRBD1 (6 bases). This CDR3 has 16 amino acids. With 3 bases removed from V and 7 bases from J, the gap between germline ends came to 20 bases. Per the germline V gene, CDR1 is SGHTA and CDR2 is FQGNSA. The CDR3 spells CASSLDPGHNQNTQYF. The DNA for the CDR3 is TGTGCCAGCAGCTTGGACCCGGGACATAACCAGAATACGCAGTATTTT.

This clonotype was recorded a few times. This chain links TRBV28 with TRBJ2-3, with D perhaps given as TRBD1 or TRBD2 (5 bases each). Trimming removed 4 bases at V and 7 bases at J, with 18 bases between. Looked up from germline, CDR1 is MDHEN and CDR2 is SYDVKM. This CDR3 contains 15 residues. CDR3 sequence reads: CASSSGTSDHNTQYF. The CDR3 nucleotides are TGTGCCAGCAGTTCCGGGACCTCGGACCATAATACGCAGTATTTT. Drawing the rest from reference TRBV28 and TRBJ2-3, the complete variable domain is DVKVTQSSRYLVKRTGEKVFLECVQDMDHENMFWYRQDPGLGLRLIYFSYDVKMKEKGDIPEGYSVSREKKERFSLILESASTNQTSMYLCASSSGTSDHNTQYFGPGTRLTVL.

This clonotype was seen more than once but under ten times. The chain couples TRBV7-9 to TRBJ2-1, with D unclear. V shed 7 bases and J shed 12 bases, with 19 bases lying between them. The CDR3 has 13 amino acids. Germline V gene lookup returns CDR1 SEHNR and CDR2 FQNEAQ (reference sequence). The CDR3 DNA sequence: TGTGCCAGCACTCCGGCAAAAGTTGGGGTGCAGTTCTTC. This gives the protein CASTPAKVGVQFF.

The chain joins TRBV2 to TRBJ2-7; a possible D gene is TRBD1 (6 bases). Germline assignment: CDR1 SNHLY and CDR2 FYNNEI. The germline V and J ends were trimmed by 5 bases and 10 bases, with 9 bases remaining between them. This CDR3 is 10 amino acids long. The CDR3 DNA reads TGTGCCAGCAGTTCGGACAGACAGTACTTC. It encodes CASSSDRQYF.

This clonotype was observed a few times. The chain combines TRBV10-3 with TRBJ2-5; TRBD2 aligns across 8 bases. V lost 3 bases, J lost 9 bases, and 12 bases stayed unmatched. Germline CDR1 is ENHRY and CDR2 is SYGVKD. The CDR3 loop spans 15 amino acids. The chain's CDR3 is CAISESYGGERAQYF. The CDR3 coding sequence is TGTGCCATCAGTGAATCCTACGGGGGGGAGAGAGCCCAGTACTTC.

In this sample, this clonotype turned up a few times. J is TRBJ2-1 and V is TRBV6-1; 9 bases line up with TRBD1. This CDR3 has 16 residues. CDR1 and CDR2 (germline): MNHNS, SASEGT. V trimming: 4 bases; J trimming: 6 bases; junction bases outside the gene matches: 10. As DNA, the CDR3 is TGTGCCAGCAGTGGGCTTCCGGGACAGGGAAGCAATGAGCAGTTCTTC. Translating it yields CASSGLPGQGSNEQFF.

This clonotype was counted a few times. This chain uses TRBV28 with TRBJ2-7; D gene ambiguous. The V gene lost 6 bases and the J gene lost 3 bases, with 15 bases spanning the gap. CDR3 length equals 14 residues. CDR1 and CDR2 from the germline V gene are MDHEN and SYDVKM. In nucleotides, the CDR3 is TGTGCCAGCAGGGGCCTTCCCCAGGTCTACGAGCAGTACTTC. Encoded protein: CASRGLPQVYEQYF. Supplemented by reference TRBV28 and TRBJ2-7, the full variable domain reads DVKVTQSSRYLVKRTGEKVFLECVQDMDHENMFWYRQDPGLGLRLIYFSYDVKMKEKGDIPEGYSVSREKKERFSLILESASTNQTSMYLCASRGLPQVYEQYFGPGTRLTVT.

This clonotype was picked up a small number of times. The chain carries TRBV20-1 and TRBJ2-1, with D possibly TRBD2 on 6 matching bases. The ends were cut back, 3 bases at V and 0 bases at J, with 24 bases in the middle. The CDR3 covers 19 residues. Germline V gene data show CDR1 as DFQATT and CDR2 as SNEGSKA (reference sequence). In nucleotides, the CDR3 is TGCAGTGCTAGGGTCCACTCCGATACCGGGACTTACTCCTACAATGAGCAGTTCTTC. Its protein product is CSARVHSDTGTYSYNEQFF.

The CDR3 loop reads CASSYTRPLNQPQHF. CDR3 DNA sequence: TGTGCCAGCAGTTACACACGGCCACTAAATCAGCCCCAGCATTTT. The V gene is TRBV6-2 or TRBV6-3, the J gene TRBJ1-5; no firm D call. Deletions cut 2 bases from V and 4 bases from J, with 12 bases between. The germline V gene encodes CDR1 MNHEY and CDR2 SVGEGT. This CDR3 contains 15 residues.